Sequencing of this T cell receptor beta chain was carried out in a study of vaccination and CD4 T cells after COVID-19. This clonotype was seen only a few times. Antigen unknown. Sequencing of cultured CD4+ T cell DNA used the Oncomine TCR Beta short-read assay. TCRdb reprocessed the PCR reads via MiXCR and lists one record per CDR3 protein. The data show 25,000 to 30,000 distinct CDR3 sequences, about 60% seen once. Treatment here: approximately nine-day PBMC culture with coronavirus spike peptide pools or control peptides (ViraFEST assay). Germline V gene sequence: CDR1 MNHEY, CDR2 SMNVEV (reference sequence). V was trimmed by 1 base and J by 3 bases, leaving 12 bases between them. The CDR3 covers 15 residues.

This TCR was recovered from a human donor who received a COVID-19 vaccine. The rearrangement links TRBV27 to TRBJ2-5; D tentatively reads TRBD1 or TRBD2 (6 bases each). The sequences come from CD4+ T cells from blood, cultured in vitro, collected after SARS-CoV-2 vaccination. The CDR3 reads CASSLLGGREETQYF. Written as DNA, the CDR3 is TGTGCCAGCAGTTTATTGGGGGGCAGGGAAGAGACCCAGTACTTC.